The rows below give T cell receptor beta chains drawn from one sample of a study of cytomegalovirus exposure and HLA in healthy donors. Some clones are missing from TCRdb's copy, which holds only in-frame ones; the method was immunoSEQ multiplex PCR. This sample carries 75,000 to 85,000 clones, with 0.58% going to the ten biggest clones. What was sequenced was PBMCs. The origin of the receptors is a man aged 45-60 years in good health and CMV-seronegative. Each CDR3 is given with its conserved first and last residue.

TRBV6-5	TRBJ1-3	CASSYSTGSSGNTIYF
TRBV5-1	TRBJ2-7	CASSLGSLEREQYF
TRBV19	TRBJ1-5	CASSTTGYQPQHF
TRBV18	TRBJ2-5	CASSPPPRQGETQYF
TRBV5-1	TRBJ2-2	CASSFGLSSGELFF
TRBV18	TRBJ1-6	CASSQDRSLRNSPLHF
TRBV5-6	TRBJ2-5	CASSLGGGETQYF
TRBV6-1	TRBJ1-1	CASSEGGDRRGRSEAFF
TRBV5-1	TRBJ2-2	CASIWGPMDTGELFF
TRBV5-1	TRBJ1-6	CASSGGGTDNSPLHF
TRBV15	TRBJ1-2	CATRDSRTGKVDGYTF
TRBV18	TRBJ2-7	CASSPSGQGANEQYF
TRBV11-2	TRBJ2-5	CASRHLRDRETQYF
TRBV10-3	TRBJ2-3	CAISDGRGTDTQYF
TRBV6-1	TRBJ1-1	CASSATGRNTEAFF
TRBV4-1	TRBJ2-1	CASSQVDLDNEQFF
TRBV18	TRBJ2-1	CASSPGAGGRNYNEQFF
TRBV19	TRBJ1-1	CASTHTENTEAFF
TRBV5-6	TRBJ1-4	CASSLGQGREKLFF
TRBV9	TRBJ2-1	CASSVGQEDEQFF
TRBV9	TRBJ2-1	CASSGGGGQGNEQFF
TRBV27	TRBJ2-7	CASSLMGGYEQYF
TRBV5-4	TRBJ2-2	CASSITGLVTGELFF
TRBV7-3	TRBJ2-7	CASSATGNRAGNEQYF
TRBV4-1	TRBJ2-5	CASSPLTGLETQYF
TRBV18	TRBJ2-7	CASYPGQGAGYEQYF
TRBV7-2	TRBJ1-2	CASSYRQVPPEDGYTF
TRBV7-9	TRBJ2-5	CASSFSGRETQYF
TRBV5-5	TRBJ2-7	CASSLDPSGWRHEQYF
TRBV14	TRBJ1-5	CASSQDVDPVQGRQPQHF
TRBV9	TRBJ2-2	CASSAASGGGTGELFF
TRBV28	TRBJ1-3	CASSSGGEHTIYF
TRBV28	TRBJ1-5	CASIWSDSYQPQHF
TRBV7-9	TRBJ1-2	CASTPNRVGYGYTF
TRBV6-5	TRBJ2-4	CASSYSSRSDIQYF
TRBV5-1	TRBJ2-7	CASSLAGITYEQYF
TRBV28	TRBJ1-4	CASSLSTGTEKLFF
TRBV7-6	TRBJ2-3	CASSFQSTDTQYF
TRBV6-1	TRBJ2-7	CASSESAGEIYEQYF
TRBV6-1	TRBJ2-7	CASRPGTGYEQYF
TRBV7-2	TRBJ2-7	CASSLVWGAVLSYEQYF
TRBV28	TRBJ1-4	CASSALRGKLFF
TRBV7-8	TRBJ2-7	CASSLAVTYEQYF
TRBV6-1	TRBJ2-7	CASSEVAVGPYEQYF
TRBV18	TRBJ2-2	CASSPQAGRNTGELFF
TRBV18	TRBJ2-3	CASSETMSSTDTQYF
TRBV10-2	TRBJ1-1	CASSGRDRGSTEAFF
TRBV7-9	TRBJ1-1	CASSLSELMNTEAFF
TRBV5-6	TRBJ1-5	CASSLAGGSRNQPQHF
TRBV7-9	TRBJ2-7	CASSLPRQHEQYF
TRBV9	TRBJ2-2	CASSVGGRYTGELFF
TRBV14	TRBJ2-1	CASSQYYEQFF
TRBV29-1	TRBJ2-5	CSVGGQETQYF
TRBV6-6	TRBJ2-7	CASSYSGGRDPYEQYF
TRBV6-5	TRBJ1-2	CASRGLNYGYTF
TRBV27	TRBJ1-6	CASSLSVGQSSPLHF
TRBV25-1	TRBJ1-3	CASSEALNSGNTIYF
TRBV7-2	TRBJ1-1	CASSLPGNTEAFF
TRBV7-2	TRBJ1-6	CASSPTLRPGNSPLHF